A single sample is the source of the 16 T cell receptor beta chains below, sequenced in a study of shared clonotypes between healthy human individuals. CD45RO-negative, CCR7-selected cells formed the naive CD8 fraction, which excluded terminally differentiated effector memory CD45RA+ cells. Generated by immunoSEQ multiplex PCR, the TCRdb table keeps only in-frame clones and is missing some. Altogether 2 million to 2.5 million clones are present, about 92% being singletons, with the ten largest covering 1.5% to 2%. Sequenced sample: naive CD8+ T cells from PBMCs. These receptors originate from a man aged 18 to 29 in good health. Some clones in this sample may be carry-over from other donors' samples.

Only one count was recorded for this clone. V gene TRBV12-1 combines with J gene TRBJ2-7; the DNA was not used to check the table's D call, TRBD2. TRBV12-1 corresponds to a pseudogene. This CDR3 region has 14 residues. The CDR3 is CASSTGTSGYEQYF. The CDR3 DNA reads as TGTGCCAGCAGCACGGGGACTAGCGGCTACGAGCAGTACTTC.

The genes are TRBV7-8 and TRBJ2-2; 9 bases agree with TRBD1. The CDR3 runs 15 residues. V was clipped by 8 bases and J by 7 bases; unmatched bases: 11. Germline loops: CDR1 SGHVS, CDR2 FQNEAQ. The CDR3, as DNA: TGTGCCAGCTTCAGGGACAGGGTTGGGGGCGGGGAGCTGTTTTTT. It encodes CASFRDRVGGGELFF.

The chain recombines TRBV7-8 with TRBJ2-2; D unresolved. Germline-derived CDR1 and CDR2 are SGHVS and FQNEAQ. V gave up 8 bases and J gave up 6 bases, with 16 bases separating them. This CDR3 is 14 amino acids long. The CDR3 region is CASPISGGPGELFF. The CDR3, as DNA: TGTGCCAGCCCCATCTCGGGTGGTCCCGGGGAGCTGTTTTTT.

The chain is built from TRBV4-1 and TRBJ2-7; D is undetermined. CDR1 is MGHRA, CDR2 YSYEKL, per germline. This CDR3 contains 14 residues. Trimming shortened V by 6 bases and J by 3 bases, and 15 bases separated the two germline ends. CDR3 protein: CASSPATGVYEQYF. The CDR3 region has the DNA TGCGCCAGCAGTCCCGCCACCGGAGTCTACGAGCAGTACTTC.

V is TRBV14 and J is TRBJ2-7; maybe TRBD2 (7 bases). The CDR3 runs to 14 residues. The V end was cut by 4 bases, the J end by 4 bases, with 14 bases between. The germline CDR1 and CDR2 sequences are SGHDN and FVKESK. This chain's CDR3 is CASSPARGAYEQYF. CDR3 nucleotides: TGTGCCAGCAGCCCTGCCCGGGGGGCTTACGAGCAGTACTTC.

The chain combines TRBV9 with TRBJ2-5; D may be TRBD1 (5 bases). The germline V and J ends were trimmed by 0 bases and 0 bases, with 18 bases remaining between them. CDR1 SGDLS and CDR2 YYNGEE come from the germline V gene. There are 18 residues in the CDR3. The CDR3 DNA is TGTGCCAGCAGCGTAGGATCTAGGGGATTTAGGGACCAAGAGACCCAGTACTTC. This encodes CASSVGSRGFRDQETQYF.

Regarding this clone: Additional DNA sequences in this sample encode the identical CDR3. The rearrangement links TRBV28 to TRBJ1-1; D remains unclear. CDR1 MDHEN and CDR2 SYDVKM come from the germline V gene. The CDR3 runs to 13 residues. V lost 5 bases and J lost 0, with 7 bases in between. The CDR3 DNA is TGTGCCAGCAGTCTACAAATGAACACTGAAGCTTTCTTT. Protein product: CASSLQMNTEAFF.

CDR3 coding DNA: TGTGCCAGCAGCCCCCAGCCCGTCTGGGAGCTGTTTTTT. Its translation is CASSPQPVWELFF. The chain uses TRBV9 and TRBJ2-2; no reliable D call. V lost 4 bases to trimming and J lost 9 bases, with 13 bases between them. CDR3 length equals 13 residues. CDR1 and CDR2 (germline): SGDLS, YYNGEE. Supplemented by reference TRBV9 and TRBJ2-2, the full variable domain reads DSGVTQTPKHLITATGQRVTLRCSPRSGDLSVYWYQQSLDQGLQFLIQYYNGEERAKGNILERFSAQQFPDLHSELNLSSLELGDSALYFCASSPQPVWELFFGEGSRLTVL.

The CDR3 is CASSQTLASEQFF. CDR3 sequence (DNA): TGTGCCAGCAGCCAGACTCTAGCCAGTGAGCAGTTCTTC. The V and J genes are TRBV4-2 and TRBJ2-1; D might be TRBD2 (5 bases). The germline CDR1 and CDR2 sequences are LGHNA and YNFKEQ. CDR3 length: 13 amino acids. V lost 3 bases, J lost 9 bases, and 12 bases lay in between.

The V call is TRBV6-1, the J call TRBJ2-3; no reliable D call. Germline V gene lookup returns CDR1 MNHNS and CDR2 SASEGT. The CDR3 has 13 residues. V shed 1 base and J shed 6 bases, with 8 bases lying between them. The chain's CDR3 is CASSEVPEDTQYF. DNA for the CDR3: TGTGCCAGCAGTGAAGTCCCAGAGGATACGCAGTATTTT.

This rearrangement joins TRBV5-4 to TRBJ2-7; a weak D match, TRBD2 (7 bases). The V gene's germline CDR1 is SGHNT and CDR2 YYREEE (reference sequence). Trimming took off 1 base at V and 0 bases at J, with 17 bases between the two ends. The CDR3 contains 17 residues. The CDR3 DNA reads as TGTGCCAGCAGCTTGTGGGGAGTGGGGGGGCCCTCCTACGAGCAGTACTTC. Protein product: CASSLWGVGGPSYEQYF.

This rearrangement joins TRBV7-9 to TRBJ1-2; 9 positions match TRBD1. The CDR3 contains 15 residues. Germline CDR1 reads SEHNR; CDR2 reads FQNEAQ (reference sequence). Losses at the gene ends were 3 bases for V and 3 bases for J; bases not matched to a gene: 5. The CDR3 DNA follows: TGTGCCAGCAGCTTGGTAACAGGGGGCGACTATGGCTACACCTTC. This sequence encodes CASSLVTGGDYGYTF. Full variable domain (outside the CDR3, taken from reference TRBV7-9 and TRBJ1-2): DTGVSQNPRHKITKRGQNVTFRCDPISEHNRLYWYRQTLGQGPEFLTYFQNEAQLEKSRLLSDRFSAERPKGSFSTLEIQRTEQGDSAMYLCASSLVTGGDYGYTFGSGTRLTVV.

The chain carries TRBV2 and TRBJ2-7; D perhaps matches TRBD2 (6 bases). The CDR3 covers 15 residues. The V end lost 2 bases, the J end lost 0 bases, and 11 bases lay between the germline ends. Germline CDR1 reads SNHLY; CDR2 reads FYNNEI. The DNA of the CDR3 is TGTGCCAGCAGTGAATGGGGGGTGAGCTCCTACGAGCAGTACTTC. Protein sequence: CASSEWGVSSYEQYF.

In DNA form, the CDR3 reads TGCGCCAGCAGCTTTCGTGACTACTCCTACAATGAGCAGTTCTTC. As protein: CASSFRDYSYNEQFF. The chain recombines TRBV5-1 with TRBJ2-1, with D possibly matching TRBD2 (5 bases). V was cut by 2 bases and J by 0 bases, with 9 bases left in between. The germline V gene has CDR1 SGHRS and CDR2 YFSETQ. The CDR3 is 15 amino acids.

V and J are TRBV7-2 and TRBJ2-6; D gene uncertain. CDR1 and CDR2 (germline): SGHTA, FQGNSA. V was clipped by 5 bases and J by 4 bases, with 9 bases between them. This CDR3 is 14 amino acids long. The CDR3 coding sequence is TGTGCCAGCAGCGACCTGGGAGGGGCCAACGTCCTGACTTTC. Translation: CASSDLGGANVLTF.

The chain combines TRBV4-1 with TRBJ1-2, with a possible D match to TRBD1 (6 bases). V dropped 4 bases and J dropped 0 bases, with 12 bases sitting between them. From germline, CDR1 is MGHRA and CDR2 YSYEKL. The CDR3 contains 15 residues. The CDR3 loop reads CASSLRGAANYGYTF. The CDR3 coding sequence is TGCGCCAGCAGCCTACGGGGGGCAGCTAACTATGGCTACACCTTC.